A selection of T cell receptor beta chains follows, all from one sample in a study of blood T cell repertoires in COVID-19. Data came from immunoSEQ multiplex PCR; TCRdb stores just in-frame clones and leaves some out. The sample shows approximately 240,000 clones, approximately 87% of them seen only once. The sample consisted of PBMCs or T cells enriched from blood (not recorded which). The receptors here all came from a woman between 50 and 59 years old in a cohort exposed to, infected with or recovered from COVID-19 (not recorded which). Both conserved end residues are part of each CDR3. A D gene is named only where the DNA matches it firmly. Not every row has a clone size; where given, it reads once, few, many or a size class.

DNA: TGTGCCAGCAGTGCGACAGGGGGCCGGTATGCTTTCTTT; CDR3: CASSATGGRYAFF; J: TRBJ1-1; D: TRBD1; length: 13; V: TRBV6-4; size: -
DNA: TGTGCCAGCAGCTTGCGAGATACGCAGTATTTT; CDR3: CASSLRDTQYF; J: TRBJ2-3; D: -; length: 11; V: TRBV5-4; size: -
DNA: TGTGCCAGCAGTACGACATATGGGACTAGCGGGGGCCTTCCTTATACGCAGTATTTT; CDR3: CASSTTYGTSGGLPYTQYF; J: TRBJ2-3; D: TRBD2; length: 19; V: TRBV27; size: -
DNA: TGTGCCAGCAGCTCCAGATTGTCGCCCACCTACGAGCAGTACTTC; CDR3: CASSSRLSPTYEQYF; J: TRBJ2-7; D: -; length: 15; V: TRBV7-2; size: -
DNA: TGTGCCAGCAGCGTAGCTTGGGGGCACCGAGATACGCAGTATTTT; CDR3: CASSVAWGHRDTQYF; J: TRBJ2-3; D: -; length: 15; V: TRBV9; size: -
DNA: TGTGCCAGTTACCAGCAGGGCACAGATACGCAGTATTTT; CDR3: CASYQQGTDTQYF; J: TRBJ2-3; D: -; length: 13; V: TRBV12-3/TRBV12-4; size: -
DNA: TGTGCCAGCAGCCAAGGCAGGGGCACTGAAGCTTTCTTT; CDR3: CASSQGRGTEAFF; J: TRBJ1-1; D: -; length: 13; V: TRBV3-1/TRBV3-2; size: -
DNA: TGTGCCAGCAGCTTGAGGTCACAGGCCACCCTGGGGCTCTACAATGAGCAGTTCTTC; CDR3: CASSLRSQATLGLYNEQFF; J: TRBJ2-1; D: -; length: 19; V: TRBV7-8; size: -
DNA: TGTGCCACCAGCGGCAAGGACACCTTGAACACTGAAGCTTTCTTT; CDR3: CATSGKDTLNTEAFF; J: TRBJ1-1; D: -; length: 15; V: TRBV15; size: -
DNA: TGCGCCAGCAGCTTGGCTGGCAGGGCCGACCACTCCTACGAGCAGTACTTC; CDR3: CASSLAGRADHSYEQYF; J: TRBJ2-7; D: -; length: 17; V: TRBV5-1; size: -
DNA: TGTGCCAGCAGCTTAGCCTCACAGGGGGCGCGGGGCTACACCTTC; CDR3: CASSLASQGARGYTF; J: TRBJ1-2; D: TRBD1; length: 15; V: TRBV7-8; size: -
DNA: TGCGCCAGCAGCCGTCAGACAGCCCGAGCCAACGTCCTGACTTTC; CDR3: CASSRQTARANVLTF; J: TRBJ2-6; D: -; length: 15; V: TRBV4-3; size: once
DNA: TGTGCCAGCAGCCGAGGGACAGTACAAGAGACCCAGTACTTC; CDR3: CASSRGTVQETQYF; J: TRBJ2-5; D: TRBD1; length: 14; V: TRBV11-2; size: few
DNA: TGTGCCAGCAGCTTATCGGGTCTTGAAGCTTTCTTT; CDR3: CASSLSGLEAFF; J: TRBJ1-1; D: -; length: 12; V: TRBV11-1; size: -
DNA: TGTGCCAGCTCCGAGGGGCAGGGGCGAGAGACCCAGTACTTC; CDR3: CASSEGQGRETQYF; J: TRBJ2-5; D: -; length: 14; V: TRBV6-6; size: -
DNA: TGTGCCAGCAGCCTCTTTCCGGGTCGCAACTATGGCTACACCTTC; CDR3: CASSLFPGRNYGYTF; J: TRBJ1-2; D: -; length: 15; V: TRBV7-3; size: -
DNA: TGTGCCAGCAGCCAAGATTTTACAGGGATCACCGGGGAGCTGTTTTTT; CDR3: CASSQDFTGITGELFF; J: TRBJ2-2; D: -; length: 16; V: TRBV4-2; size: -
DNA: TGTGCCAGCAGCGCCGGGACAGGGGGTTCACCCCTCCACTTT; CDR3: CASSAGTGGSPLHF; J: TRBJ1-6; D: TRBD1; length: 14; V: TRBV11-1; size: once
DNA: TGTGCCAGCAGGAGACAGGGGTCGGGGAACACTGAAGCTTTCTTT; CDR3: CASRRQGSGNTEAFF; J: TRBJ1-1; D: TRBD1; length: 15; V: TRBV2; size: -
DNA: TGTGCCAGCAGCTTAGTTAGCAGAGTGGAAGCTTTCTTT; CDR3: CASSLVSRVEAFF; J: TRBJ1-1; D: -; length: 13; V: TRBV7-2; size: -
DNA: TGTGCCAGCAGCCCTTCCCCCGGGGACAGGAACGGTCGTAGTTCACCCCTCCACTTT; CDR3: CASSPSPGDRNGRSSPLHF; J: TRBJ1-6; D: TRBD1; length: 19; V: TRBV27; size: -
DNA: TGTGCCACCAGCAGAGATCGGTACAGGGGGCGAGTAGAACAAGAGACCCAGTACTTC; CDR3: CATSRDRYRGRVEQETQYF; J: TRBJ2-5; D: TRBD1; length: 19; V: TRBV15; size: -
DNA: TGTGCCAGCACCCGAGGAGGAGGCCCCACCACAGATACGCAGTATTTT; CDR3: CASTRGGGPTTDTQYF; J: TRBJ2-3; D: -; length: 16; V: TRBV3-1/TRBV3-2; size: -
DNA: TGTGCCAGCAGTCACAGGGGAAAGAACGAAAAACTGTTTTTT; CDR3: CASSHRGKNEKLFF; J: TRBJ1-4; D: TRBD1; length: 14; V: TRBV28; size: -
DNA: TGCGCCAGCAGCTTAGTAGCGGGGGCTGGCACCGGGGAGCTGTTTTTT; CDR3: CASSLVAGAGTGELFF; J: TRBJ2-2; D: TRBD2; length: 16; V: TRBV5-1; size: -
DNA: TGCGCCAGCAGTCAGAGAGAGGCTGGGGCCAACGTCCTGACTTTC; CDR3: CASSQREAGANVLTF; J: TRBJ2-6; D: -; length: 15; V: TRBV23-1; size: -
DNA: TGTGCCATCAGTGAGCCCACATGGAGGAGCTCCTACGAGCAGTACTTC; CDR3: CAISEPTWRSSYEQYF; J: TRBJ2-7; D: -; length: 16; V: TRBV10-3; size: -
DNA: TGTGCCAGCAGTCATACTATACAGGACAGGGGGCTAGTGGGCAATCAGCCCCAGCATTTT; CDR3: CASSHTIQDRGLVGNQPQHF; J: TRBJ1-5; D: TRBD1; length: 20; V: TRBV6-6; size: -
DNA: TGTGCCAGTAGTACCGGTGTGTCTGGAAACACCATATATTTT; CDR3: CASSTGVSGNTIYF; J: TRBJ1-3; D: -; length: 14; V: TRBV19; size: once
DNA: TGTGCCAGCAGCCTGACAGGGGGCACAGATACGCAGTATTTT; CDR3: CASSLTGGTDTQYF; J: TRBJ2-3; D: TRBD1; length: 14; V: TRBV3-1/TRBV3-2; size: few
DNA: TGCGCCAGCAGCCCCTGGGGGGGAACTGAAGCTTTCTTT; CDR3: CASSPWGGTEAFF; J: TRBJ1-1; D: -; length: 13; V: TRBV4-1; size: once
DNA: TGTGCCAGCAGCCCGTGGCGGGGATCTAACTATGGCTACACCTTC; CDR3: CASSPWRGSNYGYTF; J: TRBJ1-2; D: -; length: 15; V: TRBV7-2; size: -
DNA: TGTGCCAGCAGCTCCCGAGACAGGACCAGTCGGCCCCAGCATTTT; CDR3: CASSSRDRTSRPQHF; J: TRBJ1-5; D: -; length: 15; V: TRBV7-8; size: -
DNA: TGTGCCAGCAGTGACAGTTTCAAGCAGTACTTC; CDR3: CASSDSFKQYF; J: TRBJ2-7; D: -; length: 11; V: TRBV2; size: -
DNA: TGTGCCAGCAGCCAACCAAGTTCGCAGGCTCAAGAGACCCAGTACTTC; CDR3: CASSQPSSQAQETQYF; J: TRBJ2-5; D: -; length: 16; V: TRBV14; size: -
DNA: TGTGCCAGCAGTTTAGGAGGGCCCCTCCACTTT; CDR3: CASSLGGPLHF; J: TRBJ1-6; D: -; length: 11; V: TRBV12-3/TRBV12-4; size: -
DNA: TGTGCCACCAGCAGAGGGGAGGTTCAGGGGGGTCGCCAGCCCCAGCATTTT; CDR3: CATSRGEVQGGRQPQHF; J: TRBJ1-5; D: TRBD1; length: 17; V: TRBV15; size: -
DNA: TGTGCCAGCTCACCGGACAGGGAAGCTGGCTACACCTTC; CDR3: CASSPDREAGYTF; J: TRBJ1-2; D: TRBD1; length: 13; V: TRBV18; size: few
DNA: TGTGCCAGCACTCCCTCGAGAGGGATGGGTGAGCAGTACTTC; CDR3: CASTPSRGMGEQYF; J: TRBJ2-7; D: -; length: 14; V: TRBV6-6; size: -
DNA: TGTGCCAGCAGCCATGTGTCCTCAGATACGCAGTATTTT; CDR3: CASSHVSSDTQYF; J: TRBJ2-3; D: -; length: 13; V: TRBV3-1/TRBV3-2; size: -
DNA: TGCGCCAGCAGCGAGGACAGACTGGCTGGCTACACCTTC; CDR3: CASSEDRLAGYTF; J: TRBJ1-2; D: -; length: 13; V: TRBV5-1; size: -
DNA: TGCAGCGCTCCTGGACAGAACACTGAAGCTTTCTTT; CDR3: CSAPGQNTEAFF; J: TRBJ1-1; D: -; length: 12; V: TRBV29-1; size: -
DNA: TGTGCCAGCAGTTCCCGGGGGACCACCAACACAGATACGCAGTATTTT; CDR3: CASSSRGTTNTDTQYF; J: TRBJ2-3; D: -; length: 16; V: TRBV6-2/TRBV6-3; size: -
DNA: TGTGCCAGCAGCTTGTTTTCTTCCAGCACCGGGGAGCTGTTTTTT; CDR3: CASSLFSSSTGELFF; J: TRBJ2-2; D: -; length: 15; V: TRBV5-4; size: -
DNA: TGCAGCGCGACCCACATTAACTATGGCTACACCTTC; CDR3: CSATHINYGYTF; J: TRBJ1-2; D: -; length: 12; V: TRBV29-1; size: -
DNA: TGTGCCACCAGCAGACTATTAGGTCCGACCGGCGGGGCGAATTCACCCCTCCACTTT; CDR3: CATSRLLGPTGGANSPLHF; J: TRBJ1-6; D: -; length: 19; V: TRBV15; size: -
DNA: TGTGCCTGGAGTCCACAAGGGCGGGGCTTAAATCAGCCCCAGCATTTT; CDR3: CAWSPQGRGLNQPQHF; J: TRBJ1-5; D: -; length: 16; V: TRBV30; size: -
DNA: TGTGCCAGCAGCGTTCGGGGGACGGACTCCTACGAGCAGTACTTC; CDR3: CASSVRGTDSYEQYF; J: TRBJ2-7; D: -; length: 15; V: TRBV7-2; size: -
DNA: TGTGCCAGCACCTTGCTAACAGGGAGCTACGAGCAGTACTTC; CDR3: CASTLLTGSYEQYF; J: TRBJ2-7; D: -; length: 14; V: TRBV6-6; size: once
DNA: TGTGCCAGCAGCCCAGGGGGCTCCTACAATGAGCAGTTCTTC; CDR3: CASSPGGSYNEQFF; J: TRBJ2-1; D: TRBD1; length: 14; V: TRBV7-3; size: -
DNA: TGTGCCATCAGTGAGTCGCAGGCGTCCAAGATGGGAAACACCATATATTTT; CDR3: CAISESQASKMGNTIYF; J: TRBJ1-3; D: -; length: 17; V: TRBV10-3; size: -
DNA: TGTGCCAGCAGCCCGCCGGTCGGGACAGTAAACACTGAAGCTTTCTTT; CDR3: CASSPPVGTVNTEAFF; J: TRBJ1-1; D: TRBD1; length: 16; V: TRBV4-2; size: -
DNA: TGTGCCAGCAGCCCCCAGGACACCGGGGAGCTGTTTTTT; CDR3: CASSPQDTGELFF; J: TRBJ2-2; D: -; length: 13; V: TRBV7-2; size: -
DNA: TGTGCCAGCAGCTTAAGACAGGGAAAGGACTACGAGCAGTACTTC; CDR3: CASSLRQGKDYEQYF; J: TRBJ2-7; D: TRBD1; length: 15; V: TRBV11-3; size: -
DNA: TGTGCCAGCAGCTTAGCTACAGGGTATAACACTGAAGCTTTCTTT; CDR3: CASSLATGYNTEAFF; J: TRBJ1-1; D: -; length: 15; V: TRBV7-2; size: -
DNA: TGTGCCAGCAGACAGGGGGCGGATGAAAAACTGTTTTTT; CDR3: CASRQGADEKLFF; J: TRBJ1-4; D: TRBD1; length: 13; V: TRBV2; size: -
DNA: TGTGCCAGCAGTCCCCACAACGAAGGGACTAGCGGGGCGGATACGCAGTATTTT; CDR3: CASSPHNEGTSGADTQYF; J: TRBJ2-3; D: TRBD2; length: 18; V: TRBV6-4; size: -